This T cell receptor (beta chain) was found in a study of blood T cell repertoires in COVID-19. The wider study: The samples span acute and convalescent COVID-19 from the United States, Italy and Spain. From T cells, B-cell-depleted T cells, or PBMCs came the material, which was cDNA or gDNA.

Per the germline V gene, CDR1 is KGHDR and CDR2 is SFDVKD. V was clipped by 0 bases and J by 2 bases, with 13 bases between them. The CDR3 covers 17 residues. Authors' data handling: Cell counts per sample came from amplifying reference gene primers. Sequenced by immunoSEQ multiplex PCR; TCRdb stores in-frame clones only, minus some. That table gives V, J and clone size, and the DNA gave D and trimming. The sample holds 150,000 to 200,000 clones, 65% to 85% seen once. This clone was seen only a few times. The clonotype comes from a man between 60 and 70 years old with active or convalescent COVID-19. The sequenced material came from peripheral blood. The chain carries TRBV24-1 and TRBJ1-5; weak D call: TRBD1 (6 bases). CDR3: CATSDLTGKRGNQPQHF. CDR3 in DNA: TGTGCCACCAGTGATTTGACAGGGAAGAGAGGCAATCAGCCCCAGCATTTT.